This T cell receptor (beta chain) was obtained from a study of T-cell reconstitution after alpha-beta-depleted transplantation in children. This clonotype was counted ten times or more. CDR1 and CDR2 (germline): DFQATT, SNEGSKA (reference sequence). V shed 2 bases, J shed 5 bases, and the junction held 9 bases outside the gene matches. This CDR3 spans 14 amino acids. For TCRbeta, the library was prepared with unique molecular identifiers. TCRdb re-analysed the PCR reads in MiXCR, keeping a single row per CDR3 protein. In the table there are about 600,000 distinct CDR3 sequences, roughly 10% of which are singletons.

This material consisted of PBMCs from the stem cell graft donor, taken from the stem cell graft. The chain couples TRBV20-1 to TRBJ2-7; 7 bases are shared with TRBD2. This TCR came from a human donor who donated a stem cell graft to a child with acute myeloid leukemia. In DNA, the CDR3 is TGCAGTGCTAGACCCGGACTAGGCAGAGACGAGCAGTACTTC. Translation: CSARPGLGRDEQYF.